This T cell receptor (beta chain) was captured in a study of blood T cell repertoires in COVID-19. Study summary: The analysed material was cDNA or gDNA that came from T cells, B-cell-depleted T cells, or PBMCs.

The protocol was immunoSEQ multiplex PCR, while the TCRdb copy is restricted to in-frame clones and leaves out a portion. The sample consists of approximately 2,800 clones, approximately 93% of them appearing once. The V and J ends lost 1 base and 3 bases, in that order; junction bases with no gene match: 2. In germline, CDR1 is SSHAT, CDR2 FNYEAQ (reference sequence). There are 15 residues in the CDR3. The rearrangement joins TRBV7-7 to TRBJ2-3; the match to TRBD2 covers 9 bases. Input material: peripheral blood. The source of this sequence is a human donor in a cohort sampled during active COVID-19. Here the CDR3 reads CASSLGGGATDTQYF. The CDR3 DNA reads TGTGCCAGCAGCTTAGGCGGGGGGGCGACAGATACGCAGTATTTT.